A single sample is the source of the 4 T cell receptor beta chains below, sequenced in a study of response to subunit inactivated influenza vaccine. TCRdb re-called the RT-PCR reads through MiXCR, storing one row per CDR3 protein. This sample has about half a million distinct CDR3 sequences, with about 25% found just once. Sequenced material: CD4+ T cells sorted from PBMCs, taken 5 days after vaccination. The source is a man between 50 and 59 years old who received an inactivated influenza vaccine.

The rearrangement uses TRBV5-1 and TRBJ2-5, with TRBD1 as a possible D gene (6 bases). The germline V gene has CDR1 SGHRS and CDR2 YFSETQ. The CDR3 runs to 15 residues. The ends were cut back, 4 bases at V and 4 bases at J, with 17 bases in the middle. In DNA form, the CDR3 reads TGCGCCAGCAGCGCCACCGGGACAATAGGAGAGACCCAGTACTTC. Its translation: CASSATGTIGETQYF.

V and J are TRBV28 and TRBJ2-1; no clear D gene. V shed 6 bases and J shed 5 bases, with 17 bases lying between them. The CDR3 is 15 amino acids. CDR1 MDHEN and CDR2 SYDVKM come from the germline V gene. This CDR3 is CASSQIKGRHNEQFF. CDR3 in DNA: TGTGCCAGCAGCCAGATTAAAGGGCGACACAATGAGCAGTTCTTC.

This rearrangement joins TRBV6-2 or TRBV6-3 to TRBJ2-2; D unresolved. Per germline, CDR1 MNHEY and CDR2 SVGEGT. CDR3 length: 15 amino acids. Trimming stripped 8 bases from V and 6 bases from J, with 19 bases between. The CDR3 region has the DNA TGTGCCAGCCGAAAAGAGAGAGAACCACCCGGGGAGCTGTTTTTT. Translation: CASRKEREPPGELFF.

The chain carries TRBV20-1 and TRBJ2-5, with TRBD1 matching over 7 bases. Germline loops: CDR1 DFQATT, CDR2 SNEGSKA (reference sequence). J was trimmed by 2 bases and V by 5 bases; bases with no gene match: 2. The length of the CDR3 is 12 residues. CDR3 coding DNA: TGCAGTGCTTCGGGACAGCAAGAGACCCAGTACTTC. This gives the protein CSASGQQETQYF.